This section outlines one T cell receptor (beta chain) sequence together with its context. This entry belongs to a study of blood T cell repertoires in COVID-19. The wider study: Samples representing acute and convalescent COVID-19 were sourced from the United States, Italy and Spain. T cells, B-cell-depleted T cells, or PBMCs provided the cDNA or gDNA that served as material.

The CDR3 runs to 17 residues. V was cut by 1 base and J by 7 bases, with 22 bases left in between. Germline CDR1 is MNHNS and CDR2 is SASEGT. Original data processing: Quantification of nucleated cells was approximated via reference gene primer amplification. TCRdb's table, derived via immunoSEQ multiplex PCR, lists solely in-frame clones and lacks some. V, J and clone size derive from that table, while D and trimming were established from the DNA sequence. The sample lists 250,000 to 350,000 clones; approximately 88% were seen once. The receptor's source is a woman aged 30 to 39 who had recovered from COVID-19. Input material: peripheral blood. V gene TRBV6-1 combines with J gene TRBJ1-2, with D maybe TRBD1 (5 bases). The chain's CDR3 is CASSEVGGSLYLGGYTF. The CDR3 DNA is TGTGCCAGCAGTGAAGTGGGGGGGTCCCTGTATTTGGGTGGCTACACCTTC.